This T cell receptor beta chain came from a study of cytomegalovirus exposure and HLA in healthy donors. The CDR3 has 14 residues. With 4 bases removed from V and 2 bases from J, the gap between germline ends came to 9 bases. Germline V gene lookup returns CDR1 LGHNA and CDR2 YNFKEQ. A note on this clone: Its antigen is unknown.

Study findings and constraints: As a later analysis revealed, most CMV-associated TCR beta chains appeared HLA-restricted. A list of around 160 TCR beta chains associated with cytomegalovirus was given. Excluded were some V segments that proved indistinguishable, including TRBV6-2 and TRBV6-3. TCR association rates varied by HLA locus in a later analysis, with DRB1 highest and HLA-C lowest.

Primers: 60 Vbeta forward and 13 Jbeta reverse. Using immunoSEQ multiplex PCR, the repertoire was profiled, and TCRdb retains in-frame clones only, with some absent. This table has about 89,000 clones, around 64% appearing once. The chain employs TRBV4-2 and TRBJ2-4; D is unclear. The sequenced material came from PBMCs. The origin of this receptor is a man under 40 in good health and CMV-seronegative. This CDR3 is CASSLQVTKNIQYF. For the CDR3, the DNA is TGTGCCAGCAGCCTGCAGGTAACCAAAAACATTCAGTACTTC.